Sequencing of this TCR beta chain was carried out in a study of T cell changes during pregnancy in multiple sclerosis. Measured with immunoSEQ multiplex PCR; TCRdb has only the in-frame clones, and not every one. The data contain tens of thousands of clones, roughly 90% of them singletons. This receptor was obtained from a female donor in good health, enrolled as a control in a pregnancy study. The sequences come from peripheral blood, collected in the third trimester of pregnancy.

The CDR3 loop reads CASSQVTAAGRGETQYF. CDR3 sequence (DNA): TGTGCCAGCAGCCAAGTTACGGCCGCGGGTAGGGGGGAGACCCAGTACTTC. V is TRBV4-2 and J is TRBJ2-5, with D maybe TRBD1 (6 bases). The CDR3 is 17 amino acids. Germline CDR1 LGHNA, CDR2 YNFKEQ. The V end was cut by 1 base, the J end by 5 bases, with 20 bases between.